This T cell receptor (beta chain) was identified during a study of T cell responses to AZD1222 COVID-19 vaccine (dated by TCRdb to the early 2020s). In the study overall: TCR sequencing was performed for 233 trial participants, of whom around 200 were given two doses of AZD1222 and 26 were given two doses of MenACWY control vaccine. Enrollment into the trials was organized by age into subgroups of 18-55, 56-69 and 70-plus years, and those subgroups contained approximately 150, 30 and 60 TCR-sequenced participants, respectively.

The CDR3 regions of human TCRbeta chains were subjected to immunosequencing. The paper's processing steps were these. TCRs in the repertoires were matched against a reference library of SARS-CoV-2-specific TCRs that had been generated with the MIRA antigen-specificity platform. Breadth was defined as the fraction of unique TCRs that were SARS-CoV-2-associated. Depth was defined as the fraction of total T cells that were SARS-CoV-2-associated. Each spike-specific TCR was assigned to its reactive spike region and to a CD4 or CD8 class using the MIRA data. Log10-transformed breadth and depth values were compared by one-way ANOVA with Sidak's multiple comparisons tests. Entries here come from immuneACCESS through TCRdb and include only in-frame sequences with V and J called. Some clones fail to appear in such tables; in the studies checked, an unresolved V gene covers under half of the shortfall, and the cause of the remainder is unknown. For V, J and clone size, that table is used; D and trimming come from the DNA. This sample holds 85,000 to 100,000 clones; approximately 93% were observed only once. Just over 8% of the sample lies in the top ten.

Study-level results and caveats: The whole spike protein was spanned by vaccine-associated CD4 TCRs, and dominant responses were seen in regions 160-218 and 743-854. Conclusions about previously exposed vaccinees are limited because only 5 or 6 AZD1222 recipients were SARS-CoV-2 seropositive at baseline. The 56-69-year group was small, and its depth increase did not reach significance, likely because of low power. Participants were mostly white British, with more females than males. The authors suggested clonal diversity may have been underestimated. Spike-specific TCR breadth and depth rose significantly after two AZD1222 doses compared with day 0 and with MenACWY recipients. Because no day 14 peak-response samples were available, repertoires were characterized only after the peak T cell response. Nearly half of unique spike-specific TCRs reportedly recognized epitopes outside regions mutated in the B.1.351 and B.1.1.7 variants.

This clone was counted a single time. Its antigen specificity is not known. No qualities accompany the bases; no much larger clone lies one base away. Taken with the paper, the label for time point translates to: about 28 days (+/-7) after the second vaccine dose. Because spike-specific TCR depth and breadth did not differ between the two schedules, AZD1222 recipients who got a second dose at roughly 4 weeks were pooled with those who got a second dose at roughly 12 weeks. Vaccinee samples came from UK trials COV001 and COV002, including a single-blind randomized controlled phase 2/3 trial of AZD1222 (ChAdOx1 nCoV-19) in healthy adults. For TCRbeta chain sequencing, PBMC samples from trial participants were taken at day 0 and at day 28 after the second dose. This receptor was taken from an adult who received the AZD1222 COVID-19 vaccine. The source was peripheral blood, collected 28 days after the second AZD1222 dose.

The DNA sequence is TGTGCCAGCAGCCTATTTCGGAGCTCTGGGGCCAACGTCCTGACTTTC. This gives the protein CASSLFRSSGANVLTF. Recombination joined TRBV11-2 with TRBJ2-6; the D gene cannot be resolved reliably. CDR1 and CDR2, looked up from the germline V gene, are SGHAT and FQNNGV. The cysteine opens and the phenylalanine closes a CDR3 of 16 amino acids. The only DNA kept is the CDR3, 48 bases in frame from the first base. The junction shows trimming of 5 bases on V and 0 bases on J, plus 11 bases between the germline ends.